This T cell receptor beta chain was sequenced in a study of blood T cell repertoires in COVID-19. The protocol was immunoSEQ multiplex PCR, while the TCRdb copy is restricted to in-frame clones and leaves out a portion. The repertoire holds 350,000 or so clones, approximately 88% seen once, with 1.5% to 2% in the top ten. The germline CDR1 and CDR2 sequences are MNHEY and SVGAGI. The V and J ends lost 5 bases and 5 bases respectively, with 12 bases between them. The CDR3 runs 13 residues. This chain joins TRBV6-5 and TRBJ1-1; weak D call: TRBD1 (6 bases). This receptor was identified in a woman under 40 with COVID-19, enrolled during active disease. The sequenced sample consisted of peripheral blood. The CDR3 here is CASSLNRETEAFF. As DNA, the CDR3 is TGTGCCAGCAGTCTTAACAGGGAAACTGAAGCTTTCTTT.